The T cell receptor (beta chain) under discussion was sequenced for a study of T cell responses to AZD1222 COVID-19 vaccine. Study outcomes and limitations: Dominant CD4 TCR responses targeted spike regions 160-218 and 743-854.

A note on this clone: The antigen remains undetermined.

Profiled with immunoSEQ multiplex PCR; TCRdb holds only in-frame clones, not every one. The table has about 64,000 clones, around 90% seen once. The receptor was isolated from an adult who received the MenACWY meningococcal vaccine as a control. The sequencing used peripheral blood, collected 28 days after the second dose of the MenACWY control vaccine.

CDR3 amino acids: CASSLDRAIQYF. For the CDR3, the DNA is TGTGCCAGCAGCTTAGATAGGGCGATTCAGTACTTC. The V and J genes are TRBV11-2 and TRBJ2-4, with no clear D. This CDR3 region has 12 residues. Trimming removed 0 bases from V and 10 bases from J, with 7 bases in between. Germline CDR1 is SGHAT and CDR2 is FQNNGV.